This T cell receptor (beta chain) came from a study of technical replicates of blood from several donors. Here immunoSEQ multiplex PCR was the method, and the copy in TCRdb shows in-frame clones only, minus some. This sample yields approximately 89,000 clones, of which around 94% are seen a single time; approximately 0.42% belongs to the top ten. CDR3 length: 13 amino acids. Per germline, CDR1 SGHDT and CDR2 YYEEEE. V was clipped by 4 bases and J by 8 bases; unmatched bases: 4. The V and J genes are TRBV5-6 and TRBJ1-2; 11 nucleotides agree with TRBD1. The sample was T cells isolated from PBMCs. The receptor comes from a human donor in good health. As DNA, the CDR3 is TGTGCCAGCAGCCAAGGGACAGGGGGAGGCTACACCTTC. Its translation: CASSQGTGGGYTF.